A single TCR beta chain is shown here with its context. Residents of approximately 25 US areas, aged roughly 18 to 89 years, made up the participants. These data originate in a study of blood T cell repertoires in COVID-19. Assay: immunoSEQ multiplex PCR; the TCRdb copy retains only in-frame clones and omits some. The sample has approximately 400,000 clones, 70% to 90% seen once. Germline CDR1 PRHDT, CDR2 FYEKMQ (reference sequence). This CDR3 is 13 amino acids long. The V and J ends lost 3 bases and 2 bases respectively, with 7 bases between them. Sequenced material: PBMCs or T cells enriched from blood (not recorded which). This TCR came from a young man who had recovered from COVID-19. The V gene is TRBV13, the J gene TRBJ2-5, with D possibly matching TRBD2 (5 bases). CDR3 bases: TGTGCCAGCAGCTTCCCGGGACAAGAGACCCAGTACTTC. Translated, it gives CASSFPGQETQYF. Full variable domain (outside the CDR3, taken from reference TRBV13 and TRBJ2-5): AAGVIQSPRHLIKEKRETATLKCYPIPRHDTVYWYQQGPGQDPQFLISFYEKMQSDKGSIPDRFSAQQFSDYHSELNMSSLELGDSALYFCASSFPGQETQYFGPGTRLLVL.